The 26 T cell receptor beta chains below come from one sample, sequenced in a study of cytomegalovirus exposure and HLA in healthy donors. Profiled with immunoSEQ multiplex PCR; TCRdb holds only in-frame clones, not every one. The sample includes under 300,000 clones, nearly 90% of them seen just once. The sample comprised PBMCs. These receptors were taken from a woman aged 18-29 years in good health and CMV-seronegative.

The V call is TRBV4-1, the J call TRBJ2-5, with D possibly being TRBD2 (6 bases). This CDR3 region has 18 residues. From germline, CDR1 is MGHRA and CDR2 YSYEKL. With 5 bases removed from V and 1 base from J, the gap between germline ends came to 23 bases. The chain's CDR3 is CASSEAAGGVLGQETQYF. In DNA form, the CDR3 reads TGCGCCAGCAGCGAGGCGGCAGGAGGGGTTTTAGGCCAAGAGACCCAGTACTTC.

V gene TRBV11-2 combines with J gene TRBJ2-3; D is perhaps TRBD2 (6 bases). The CDR3 length is 16 residues. Germline CDR1 and CDR2: SGHAT and FQNNGV. V was shortened by 0 bases and J by 0 bases, with 10 bases between the two germline ends. CDR3 nucleotides: TGTGCCAGCAGCTTAGATCCGCGGGGAAGCACAGATACGCAGTATTTT. This translates into CASSLDPRGSTDTQYF.

V gene TRBV5-1 combines with J gene TRBJ1-2; D perhaps matches TRBD1 (6 bases). Per germline, CDR1 SGHRS and CDR2 YFSETQ. The CDR3 length is 16 residues. V dropped 4 bases and J dropped 4 bases, with 20 bases sitting between them. The CDR3, as DNA: TGCGCCAGCAGCATCGCCTCAGGGGCGAGGAGCTATGGCTACACCTTC. This codes for CASSIASGARSYGYTF.

The chain carries TRBV11-3 and TRBJ1-3; 9 nucleotides align to TRBD1. The CDR3 length is 14 residues. Trimming took 4 bases from V and 8 from J; bases not matched to a gene: 6. Germline assignment: CDR1 SGHNT and CDR2 YENEEA. The DNA for the CDR3 is TGTGCCAGCAGCTCGACAGGGGGTAGGGACACCATATATTTT. It encodes CASSSTGGRDTIYF.

This chain links TRBV21-1 with TRBJ2-7; the D call of TRBD1 is as the table states it, not checked on the DNA. TRBV21-1 counts as a pseudogene. This CDR3 region has 16 residues. The CDR3 coding sequence is TGTGCCCAGCGGGGGCGCGGGGACAGGGGGTTCGGCGAGCAGTACTTC. It translates to CAQRGRGDRGFGEQYF.

This chain joins TRBV5-1 and TRBJ2-2, with 10 bases matching TRBD2. The CDR3 has 14 amino acids. In germline, CDR1 is SGHRS, CDR2 YFSETQ. J was trimmed by 5 bases and V by 4 bases; bases with no gene match: 2. DNA for the CDR3: TGCGCCAGCAGCGTGACTAGCGGGACCGGGGAGCTGTTTTTT. Translation: CASSVTSGTGELFF.

This chain links TRBV6-5 with TRBJ1-1, with TRBD1 as a possible D gene (5 bases). CDR3 length: 12 residues. V gave up 0 bases and J gave up 8 bases, with 7 bases separating them. The germline gives CDR1 MNHEY, CDR2 SVGAGI. The CDR3 sequence is CASSYSWGEAFF. CDR3 nucleotides: TGTGCCAGCAGTTACTCTTGGGGCGAAGCTTTCTTT.

CDR3 sequence reads: CASSPGQAPYEQYF. The DNA of the CDR3 is TGTGCCAGCAGCCCGGGACAGGCGCCTTACGAGCAGTACTTC. The V gene is TRBV7-3, the J gene TRBJ2-7; the match to TRBD1 covers 8 bases. The CDR3 has 14 residues. Trimming took 5 bases from V and 4 from J; bases not matched to a gene: 7. Germline V gives CDR1 SGHTA, CDR2 FQGTGA.

This chain connects TRBV27 to TRBJ1-2; 7 positions match TRBD1. V was pared by 5 bases and J by 7 bases, with 13 bases of the junction left unmatched. The CDR3 runs 15 residues. CDR1 is MNHEY and CDR2 is SMNVEV in the germline V gene (reference sequence). The CDR3 DNA reads TGTGCCAGCAGTCGATCCCAGGGGGGCCCTGGTGGCTACACCTTC. Translation: CASSRSQGGPGGYTF.

This CDR3 reads CASSGRQYNQPQHF. In DNA form, the CDR3 reads TGCGCCAGCAGTGGAAGACAGTATAATCAGCCCCAGCATTTT. The chain employs TRBV10-2 and TRBJ1-5; possibly TRBD1 for D (5 bases). Per the germline V gene, CDR1 is WSHSY and CDR2 is SAAADI. Trimming shortened V by 4 bases and J by 4 bases, and 11 bases separated the two germline ends. The CDR3 spans 14 residues.

This clone was seen more than once but under ten times. The V and J genes are TRBV28 and TRBJ1-6; D is possibly TRBD1 (5 bases). Germline CDR1 reads MDHEN; CDR2 reads SYDVKM. The CDR3 runs to 14 residues. Trimming shortened V by 3 bases and J by 7 bases, and 10 bases separated the two germline ends. CDR3 DNA: TGTGCCAGCAGTTTTAGACAGTCAAATTCACCCCTCCACTTT. The encoded protein is CASSFRQSNSPLHF. The full variable domain, rest sourced from reference TRBV28 and TRBJ1-6, is DVKVTQSSRYLVKRTGEKVFLECVQDMDHENMFWYRQDPGLGLRLIYFSYDVKMKEKGDIPEGYSVSREKKERFSLILESASTNQTSMYLCASSFRQSNSPLHFGNGTRLTVT.

The V and J genes are TRBV9 and TRBJ2-3, with 9 bases lining up with TRBD1. The CDR3 spans 16 residues. Unmatched junction bases numbered 8, after V lost 0 bases and J lost 6 bases. Germline V lookup: CDR1 SGDLS, CDR2 YYNGEE. CDR3 sequence (DNA): TGTGCCAGCAGCGTAGCTTACGACAGGGGGTTGGATACGCAGTATTTT. Translated: CASSVAYDRGLDTQYF.

This sequence joins TRBV2 and TRBJ2-7, with 9 bases fitting TRBD1. V gave up 9 bases and J gave up 4 bases; unmatched junction bases: 1. Germline CDR1 SNHLY, CDR2 FYNNEI. This CDR3 spans 11 amino acids. This chain's CDR3 is CARGTGYEQYF. The CDR3 DNA reads as TGTGCCAGGGGGACAGGGTACGAGCAGTACTTC.

The chain combines TRBV6-1 with TRBJ1-4, with 9 bases aligning to TRBD1. The CDR3 is 15 residues long. The V segment lost 2 bases and the J segment 7 bases; nucleotides outside the gene matches: 5. Germline V gene data show CDR1 as MNHNS and CDR2 as SASEGT. CDR3 protein: CASSERGTGSEKLFF. The CDR3 DNA reads TGTGCCAGCAGTGAAAGGGGGACAGGGAGTGAAAAACTGTTTTTT.

The chain carries TRBV11-2 and TRBJ2-7; 7 bases map to TRBD2. V trimming: 2 bases; J trimming: 3 bases; junction bases outside the gene matches: 4. The V gene's germline CDR1 is SGHAT and CDR2 FQNNGV. This CDR3 is 14 amino acids long. Written as DNA, the CDR3 is TGTGCCAGCAGCTTATCATCGGGGGGCTACGAGCAGTACTTC. Amino acids: CASSLSSGGYEQYF.

The chain couples TRBV7-2 to TRBJ2-7; D remains unclear. This CDR3 comprises 13 residues. The germline V gene encodes CDR1 SGHTA and CDR2 FQGNSA. V lost 4 bases and J lost 0, with 7 bases in between. CDR3 protein: CASSSRNSYEQYF. The CDR3 nucleotides are TGTGCCAGCAGCTCGAGAAACTCCTACGAGCAGTACTTC.

V gene TRBV18 combines with J gene TRBJ1-2; 7 bases match TRBD1. This CDR3 has 13 residues. CDR1 is KGHSH, CDR2 LQKENI, per germline. The J segment lost 8 bases and the V segment lost 8 bases, leaving 11 bases of the junction unmatched. The CDR3: CASPGTEKGGYTF. CDR3 DNA sequence: TGTGCCAGCCCAGGGACAGAGAAAGGAGGCTACACCTTC. Drawing the rest from reference TRBV18 and TRBJ1-2, the complete variable domain is NAGVMQNPRHLVRRRGQEARLRCSPMKGHSHVYWYRQLPEEGLKFMVYLQKENIIDESGMPKERFSAEFPKEGPSILRIQQVVRGDSAAYFCASPGTEKGGYTFGSGTRLTVV.

The chain uses TRBV7-6 and TRBJ1-3; possible D gene TRBD1, 6 bases. CDR3 length equals 16 residues. CDR1 is SGHVS, CDR2 FNYEAQ, per germline. V was shortened by 0 bases and J by 3 bases, with 12 bases between the two germline ends. The CDR3 loop is CASSLAGGSRGNTIYF. The CDR3 DNA is TGTGCCAGCAGCTTAGCAGGGGGATCGCGTGGAAACACCATATATTTT.

The chain combines TRBV6-1 with TRBJ1-2; 7 nucleotides line up with TRBD1. The CDR3 has 16 residues. V shed 4 bases, J shed 1 base, and the junction held 9 bases outside the gene matches. Germline V CDR1 and CDR2: MNHNS, SASEGT. CDR3 sequence reads: CASSVSPHRGNYGYTF. The DNA for the CDR3 is TGTGCCAGCAGTGTCTCGCCGCACAGGGGTAACTATGGCTACACCTTC.

This chain links TRBV6-5 with TRBJ1-1, with D possibly being TRBD1 (6 bases). The CDR3 has 15 residues. Germline V CDR1 and CDR2: MNHEY, SVGAGI. Trimming cost V 2 bases and J 4 bases, with 14 bases left between them. CDR3 sequence reads: CASSYNREGFTEAFF. The CDR3 bases are TGTGCCAGCAGTTACAACAGGGAGGGTTTCACTGAAGCTTTCTTT.

Here the CDR3 reads CASSPTVSNEKLFF. The CDR3 nucleotides read TGTGCCAGCAGTCCGACAGTATCCAATGAAAAACTGTTTTTT. This chain uses TRBV2 with TRBJ1-4, with TRBD1 as a possible D gene (5 bases). Trimming took off 5 bases at V and 5 bases at J, with 12 bases between the two ends. Looked up from germline, CDR1 is SNHLY and CDR2 is FYNNEI. The CDR3 runs 14 residues.

The rearrangement links TRBV5-1 to TRBJ2-2; 8 bases agree with TRBD2. Per germline, CDR1 SGHRS and CDR2 YFSETQ. Trimming at V came to 1 base and at J to 1 base, leaving 3 bases not matched to a gene. There are 16 residues in the CDR3. The CDR3 loop is CASSLSAGGNTGELFF. CDR3 sequence (DNA): TGCGCCAGCAGCTTGTCGGCGGGGGGGAACACCGGGGAGCTGTTTTTT.

This CDR3 reads CASTRDRGLTDTQYF. CDR3 bases: TGTGCCAGTACCCGGGACAGGGGGCTCACAGATACGCAGTATTTT. J is TRBJ2-3 and V is TRBV19, with TRBD1 matching over 12 bases. This CDR3 spans 15 amino acids. Germline-derived CDR1 and CDR2 are LNHDA and SQIVND (reference sequence). The V segment lost 7 bases and the J segment 2 bases; nucleotides outside the gene matches: 4.

This sequence joins TRBV9 and TRBJ2-1, with 8 bases that match TRBD2. Trimming removed 3 bases from V and 0 bases from J; junction bases left unmatched: 8. This CDR3 spans 17 amino acids. CDR1 and CDR2 from the germline V gene are SGDLS and YYNGEE. The DNA for the CDR3 is TGTGCCAGCAGCGCCCCTCGGGGGGGTGTCTCCTACAATGAGCAGTTCTTC. Protein sequence: CASSAPRGGVSYNEQFF.

V is TRBV9 and J is TRBJ1-4; D not resolved. The CDR3 is 16 residues long. The V gene lost 3 bases and the J gene lost 2 bases, with 14 bases spanning the gap. Germline V lookup: CDR1 SGDLS, CDR2 YYNGEE. CDR3 in amino acids: CASSAPGKETNEKLFF. The CDR3 coding sequence is TGTGCCAGCAGCGCCCCAGGAAAAGAGACTAATGAAAAACTGTTTTTT. Complete variable domain (other parts from reference TRBV9 and TRBJ1-4): DSGVTQTPKHLITATGQRVTLRCSPRSGDLSVYWYQQSLDQGLQFLIQYYNGEERAKGNILERFSAQQFPDLHSELNLSSLELGDSALYFCASSAPGKETNEKLFFGSGTQLSVL.

The chain links TRBV18 to TRBJ2-5; D is perhaps TRBD1 (6 bases). The CDR3 contains 13 residues. The germline CDR1 and CDR2 sequences are KGHSH and LQKENI. V was shortened by 3 bases and J by 2 bases, with 7 bases between the two germline ends. This CDR3 reads CASSPTGQETQYF. DNA of the CDR3: TGTGCCAGCTCACCCACAGGGCAAGAGACCCAGTACTTC.